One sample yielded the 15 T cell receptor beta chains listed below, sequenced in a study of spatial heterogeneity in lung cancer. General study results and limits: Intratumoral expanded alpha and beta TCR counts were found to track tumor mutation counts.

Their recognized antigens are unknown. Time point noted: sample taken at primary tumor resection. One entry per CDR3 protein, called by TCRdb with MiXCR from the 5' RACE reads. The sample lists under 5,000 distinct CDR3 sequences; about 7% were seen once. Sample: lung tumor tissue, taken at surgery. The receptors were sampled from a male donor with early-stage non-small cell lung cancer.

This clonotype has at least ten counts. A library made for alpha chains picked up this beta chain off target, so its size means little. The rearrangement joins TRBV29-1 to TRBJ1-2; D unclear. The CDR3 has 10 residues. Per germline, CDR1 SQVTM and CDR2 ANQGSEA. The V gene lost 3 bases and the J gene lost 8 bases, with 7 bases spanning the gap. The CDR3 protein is CSVEGYGYTF. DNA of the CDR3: TGCAGCGTTGAGGGATACGGCTACACCTTC.

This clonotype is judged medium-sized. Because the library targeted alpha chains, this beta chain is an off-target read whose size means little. CDR3 region: CASSPTDDSTGELFF. DNA for the CDR3: TGTGCCAGCTCACCGACAGACGACAGCACCGGGGAGCTGTTTTTT. The chain couples TRBV18 to TRBJ2-2; maybe TRBD1 (5 bases). Germline CDR1 and CDR2: KGHSH and LQKENI. The CDR3 contains 15 residues. V shed 3 bases and J shed 4 bases, with 12 bases lying between them.

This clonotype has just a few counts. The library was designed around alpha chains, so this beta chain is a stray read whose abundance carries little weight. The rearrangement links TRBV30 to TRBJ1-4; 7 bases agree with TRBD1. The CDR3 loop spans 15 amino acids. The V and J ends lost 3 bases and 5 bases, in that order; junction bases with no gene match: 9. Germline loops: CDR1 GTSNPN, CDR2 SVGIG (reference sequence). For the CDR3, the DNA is TGTGCCTGGAGGCGAACAGGGGCGACCAATGAAAAACTGTTTTTT. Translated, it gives CAWRRTGATNEKLFF.

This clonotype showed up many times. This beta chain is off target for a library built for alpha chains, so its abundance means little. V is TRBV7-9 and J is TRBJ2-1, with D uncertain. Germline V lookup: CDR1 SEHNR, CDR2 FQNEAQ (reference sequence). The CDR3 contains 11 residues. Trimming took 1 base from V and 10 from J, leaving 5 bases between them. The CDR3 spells CASSLGVEQFF. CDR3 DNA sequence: TGTGCCAGCAGCTTAGGGGTAGAGCAGTTCTTC.

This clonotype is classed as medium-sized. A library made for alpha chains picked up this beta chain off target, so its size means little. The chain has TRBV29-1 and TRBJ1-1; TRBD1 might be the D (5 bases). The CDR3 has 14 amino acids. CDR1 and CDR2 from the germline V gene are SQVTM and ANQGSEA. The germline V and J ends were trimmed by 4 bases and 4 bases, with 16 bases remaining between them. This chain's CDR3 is CSVVVRAGVTEAFF. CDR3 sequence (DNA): TGCAGCGTTGTTGTCAGGGCCGGAGTCACTGAAGCTTTCTTT.

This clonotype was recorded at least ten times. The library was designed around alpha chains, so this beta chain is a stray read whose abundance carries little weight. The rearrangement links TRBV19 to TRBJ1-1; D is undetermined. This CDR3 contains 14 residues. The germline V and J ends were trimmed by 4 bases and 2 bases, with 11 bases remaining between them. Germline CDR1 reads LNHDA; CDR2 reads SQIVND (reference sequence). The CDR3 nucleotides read TGTGCCAGTAGTAGAACTTTGCCAAACACTGAAGCTTTCTTT. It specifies CASSRTLPNTEAFF.

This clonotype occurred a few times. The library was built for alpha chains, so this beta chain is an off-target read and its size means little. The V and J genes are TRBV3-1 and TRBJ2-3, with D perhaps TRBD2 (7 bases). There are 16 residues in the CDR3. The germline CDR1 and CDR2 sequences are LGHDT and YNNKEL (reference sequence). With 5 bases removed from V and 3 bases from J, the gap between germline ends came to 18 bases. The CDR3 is CASSSMGGGATDTQYF. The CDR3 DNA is TGTGCCAGCAGCTCCATGGGAGGGGGGGCGACAGATACGCAGTATTTT.

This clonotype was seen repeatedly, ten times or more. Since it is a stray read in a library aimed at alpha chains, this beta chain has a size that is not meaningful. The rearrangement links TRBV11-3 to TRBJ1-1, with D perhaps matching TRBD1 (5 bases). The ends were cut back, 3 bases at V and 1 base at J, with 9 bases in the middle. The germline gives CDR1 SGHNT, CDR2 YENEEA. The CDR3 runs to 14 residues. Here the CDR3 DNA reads TGTGCCAGCAGCTTCCGGCAGGGGAACACTGAAGCTTTCTTT. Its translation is CASSFRQGNTEAFF.

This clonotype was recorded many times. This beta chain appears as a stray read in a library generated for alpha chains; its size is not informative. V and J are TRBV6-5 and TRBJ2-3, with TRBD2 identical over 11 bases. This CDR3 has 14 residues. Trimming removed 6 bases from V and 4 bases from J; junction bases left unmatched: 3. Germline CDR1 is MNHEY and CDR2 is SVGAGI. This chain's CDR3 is CASSSGLAADTQYF. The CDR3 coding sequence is TGTGCCAGCAGCTCGGGACTAGCGGCAGATACGCAGTATTTT.

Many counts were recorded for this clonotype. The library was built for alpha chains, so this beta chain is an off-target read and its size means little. CDR3 sequence (DNA): TGTGCCAGCAGCCGTCCGGGACAGGCCTCCTACGAGCAGTACGTC. Translated, it gives CASSRPGQASYEQYV. The chain couples TRBV5-6 to TRBJ2-7; TRBD1 matches at 8 bases. CDR1 is SGHDT, CDR2 YYEEEE, per germline. Germline trimming cut 4 bases from V and 0 bases from J; bases unmatched to any gene: 6. The CDR3 extends over 15 amino acids.

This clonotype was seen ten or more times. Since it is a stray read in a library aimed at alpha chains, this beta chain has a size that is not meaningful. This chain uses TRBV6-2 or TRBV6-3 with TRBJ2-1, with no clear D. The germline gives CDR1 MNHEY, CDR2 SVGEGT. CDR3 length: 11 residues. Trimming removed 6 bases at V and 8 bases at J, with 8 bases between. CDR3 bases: TGTGCCAGCAGCAACTCCGATGAGCAGTTCTTC. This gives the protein CASSNSDEQFF.

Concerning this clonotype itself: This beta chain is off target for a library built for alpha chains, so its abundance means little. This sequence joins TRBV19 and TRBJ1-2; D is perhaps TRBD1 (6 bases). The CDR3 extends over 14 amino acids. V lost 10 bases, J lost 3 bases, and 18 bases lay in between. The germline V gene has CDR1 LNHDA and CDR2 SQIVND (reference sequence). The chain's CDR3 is CAIRGGTLDYGYTF. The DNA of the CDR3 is TGTGCCATTCGAGGGGGGACGTTGGACTATGGCTACACCTTC.

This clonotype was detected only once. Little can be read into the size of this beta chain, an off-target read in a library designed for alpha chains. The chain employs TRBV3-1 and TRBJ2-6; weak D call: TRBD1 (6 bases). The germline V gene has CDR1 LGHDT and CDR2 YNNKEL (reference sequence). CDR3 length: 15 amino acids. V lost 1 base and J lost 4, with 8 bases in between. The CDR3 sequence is CASSQAGTGANVLTF. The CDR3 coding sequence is TGTGCCAGCAGCCAAGCAGGGACAGGGGCCAACGTCCTGACTTTC.

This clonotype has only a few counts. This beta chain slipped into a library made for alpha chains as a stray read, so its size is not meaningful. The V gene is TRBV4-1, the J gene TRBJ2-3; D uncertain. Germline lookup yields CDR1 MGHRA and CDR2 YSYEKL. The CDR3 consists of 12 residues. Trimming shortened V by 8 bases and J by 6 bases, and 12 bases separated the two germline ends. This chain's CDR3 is CASGASLDTQYF. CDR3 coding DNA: TGCGCCAGCGGTGCTTCCTTGGATACGCAGTATTTT.

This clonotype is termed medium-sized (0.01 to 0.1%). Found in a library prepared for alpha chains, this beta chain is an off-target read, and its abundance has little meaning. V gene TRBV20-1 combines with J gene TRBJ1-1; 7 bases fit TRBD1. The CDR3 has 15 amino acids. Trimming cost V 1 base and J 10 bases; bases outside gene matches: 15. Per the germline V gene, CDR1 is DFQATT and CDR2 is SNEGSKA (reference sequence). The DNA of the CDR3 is TGCAGTGCTAGAGTTGCCGGGACAGCAAGGCTCGGAGCTTTCTTT. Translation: CSARVAGTARLGAFF.